Each of the 24 T cell receptor delta chains below was sequenced from the same sample in a study of gamma-delta T cells after stem cell transplantation. TCRdb reanalyzed the RT-PCR reads using CATT. The table includes some 2,300 delta-chain clones, about 21% detected once. Source material: gamma-delta T cells. The receptors were gathered from a human donor. It is not recorded whose cells these are; they may come from a transplant donor.

In regard to this clone: With a far larger clone one base away, a read error is the likely cause. The J gene is TRDJ2, the V gene TRDV2, with 10 bases aligning to TRDD3. In the absence of a J gene in TCRdb, the DNA was matched to germline to assign it here. The CDR3 has 15 amino acids. Looked up from germline, CDR1 is GEAIGNYY and CDR2 is EKD. Trimming at V came to 1 base and at J to 6 bases, leaving 4 bases not matched to a gene. CDR3 amino acids: CACDTRGDTPAQLFF. CDR3 coding DNA: TGTGCCTGTGACACACGGGGGGATACGCCAGCACAACTCTTCTTT.

This chain links TRDV1 with TRDJ1; 12 bases are shared with TRDD3. Germline loops: CDR1 TSWWSYY, CDR2 QGS. The CDR3 sequence is 19 residues long. The V and J ends lost 2 bases and 7 bases, in that order; junction bases with no gene match: 17. The CDR3, as DNA: TGTGCTCTTGGGGAATATTCGCCTCCTACCCTACTGGGGGATACTAAACTCATCTTT. Protein sequence: CALGEYSPPTLLGDTKLIF.

The CDR3 protein is CALGGSKYWGTRTDKLIF. The DNA for the CDR3 is TGTGCTCTTGGGGGGAGCAAGTACTGGGGGACCCGAACCGATAAACTCATCTTT. No V gene was called, though TRDJ1 was called as the J gene; TRDD3, the table's D call, was not compared with the DNA. The CDR3 loop spans 18 amino acids.

V usage is TRDV1 and J usage is TRDJ1, with 10 bases lining up with TRDD3. No J gene was available from TCRdb, and it was assigned here by a germline match of the DNA. The CDR3 is made up of 21 amino acids. The germline CDR1 and CDR2 sequences are TSWWSYY and QGS. V dropped 4 bases and J dropped 4; count of bases not matched to a gene: 24. The DNA of the CDR3 is TGTGCTCTTGGGGCCTTGGGACCCTCCTACGGGGGATACGCTGGGAGCGATAAACTCATCTTT. It translates to CALGALGPSYGGYAGSDKLIF.

By share of the sample, this clone is large. In the same sample, other DNA sequences code for this CDR3. The chain couples TRDV2 to TRDJ1; D perhaps matches TRDD3 (6 bases). CDR1 is GEAIGNYY and CDR2 is EKD in the germline V gene. The CDR3 has 15 residues. Between the trimmed V and J ends, which lost 0 bases and 1 base, there was a span of 11 bases. The CDR3 DNA follows: TGTGCCTGTGACACCGTCGGGGGAGGCACCGATAAACTCATCTTT. Encoded protein: CACDTVGGGTDKLIF.

Comment on this clone: It may be a read error: a sequence one base away is much more abundant. J is TRDJ1 and V is TRDV2, with TRDD3 identical over 8 bases. Matching the DNA to germline supplied the J gene, which TCRdb does not give. Trimming cost V 1 base and J 2 bases; bases outside gene matches: 2. The CDR3 is made up of 14 amino acids. Germline loops: CDR1 GEAIGNYY, CDR2 EKD. CDR3 nucleotides: TGTGCCTGTGACACTCTGGGGGAGACCGATAAACTCATCTTT. It translates to CACDTLGETDKLIF.

In its sample, this clone was seen once. The chain joins TRDV2 to TRDJ1; D perhaps matches TRDD3 (5 bases). Because TCRdb records no J gene, it was assigned here through a match of the DNA to germline. V was clipped by 0 bases and J by 1 base, with 26 bases between them. The CDR3 contains 20 residues. Germline V gives CDR1 GEAIGNYY, CDR2 EKD. The CDR3 reads CACDTVSTGREDRITDKLIF. The CDR3 DNA is TGTGCCTGTGACACCGTATCCACAGGACGGGAGGATAGAATCACCGATAAACTCATCTTT.

This chain joins TRAV29/DV5 and TRDJ1; D possibly corresponds to TRDD3 (6 bases). Assignment of the J gene here rests on matching the DNA to germline, because TCRdb gives none. Germline lookup yields CDR1 NSMFDY and CDR2 ISSIKDK. The CDR3 runs to 13 residues. V lost 5 bases to trimming and J lost 6 bases, with 17 bases between them. This CDR3 reads CAALVTGKNKLIF. The CDR3 DNA reads as TGTGCAGCCCTCGTCACTGGGAAGAATAAACTCATCTTT.

This chain connects TRDV1 to TRDJ1; TRDD3 matches 8 bases. The V and J ends lost 8 bases and 4 bases, in that order; junction bases with no gene match: 18. The CDR3 is 17 amino acids. Germline loops: CDR1 TSWWSYY, CDR2 QGS. This chain's CDR3 is CALTPTEGDTLRDKLIF. CDR3 DNA sequence: TGTGCTCTTACACCAACCGAAGGGGATACCCTCCGCGATAAACTCATCTTT.

Although no V gene was called, TRDJ3 is the J gene; the table's D call TRDD3 went unverified against the DNA. This CDR3 comprises 18 residues. CDR3 bases: TGTGCCTGTGACACGGCAGGGGCAACCTCCTGGGACGCCCGACAGATGTTTTTC. It translates to CACDTAGATSWDARQMFF.

This clone was seen a handful of times. CDR3 sequence reads: CALGEGKPSGGGGYPFTDKLIF. In DNA, the CDR3 is TGTGCTCTTGGGGAAGGAAAACCCTCCGGTGGTGGGGGATACCCATTCACCGATAAACTCATCTTT. The chain links TRDV1 to TRDJ1; 10 bases are a match to TRDD3. The ends lost 2 bases at V and 1 base at J; junction bases unmatched: 22. This CDR3 region has 22 residues. In germline, CDR1 is TSWWSYY, CDR2 QGS.

Points on this clone: The junction and the germline gene differ at one end; a read error may be behind it. The chain employs TRDV1 and TRDJ3; a possible D gene is TRDD3 (6 bases). TCRdb records no J gene; here it was assigned by comparing the DNA to germline. The CDR3 totals 21 residues. Germline V gives CDR1 TSWWSYY, CDR2 QGS. The CDR3 nucleotides are TGTGCTCTTGGGGAACCCCCCCTAATGGGGCTGGGAACCTGGGGCACCCGACAGATGTTTTTC. Protein sequence: CALGEPPLMGLGTWGTRQMFF.

Comments on this clone: Sequence at one end of the junction differs from germline and may be a read error. The sample contains more than one DNA sequence encoding this CDR3. This rearrangement joins TRDV1 to TRDJ1; 8 positions agree with TRDD3. The germline V gene encodes CDR1 TSWWSYY and CDR2 QGS. The CDR3 has 22 amino acids. The CDR3 coding sequence is TGTGCTCTTGGGAACGGAAGCGGCCCTTCCCCTTTGGGGGATGAGTCCACCGATAAACTCATCTTC. Amino acid sequence: CALGNGSGPSPLGDESTDKLIF.

The chain carries TRDV1 and TRDJ1; 9 bases map to TRDD3. No J gene was available from TCRdb, and it was assigned here by a germline match of the DNA. The J segment lost 0 bases and the V segment lost 2 bases, leaving 16 bases of the junction unmatched. This CDR3 is 20 amino acids long. CDR1 is TSWWSYY, CDR2 QGS, per germline. In DNA, the CDR3 is TGTGCTCTTGGGGAAAAAACTACTGGGGGAAACCCGACTTACACCGATAAACTCATCTTT. As protein: CALGEKTTGGNPTYTDKLIF.

This chain joins TRDV1 and TRDJ1; tentative D call: TRDD3 (5 bases). Trimming took 3 bases from V and 10 from J, leaving 24 bases between them. Germline V lookup: CDR1 TSWWSYY, CDR2 QGS. The CDR3 is made up of 16 amino acids. Written as DNA, the CDR3 is TGTGCTCTTGGGGACCGTCCCGCCGTCCCTGGGTTGGGACTCATCTTT. Amino acid sequence: CALGDRPAVPGLGLIF.

The J gene is TRDJ2, while no V gene call was made; the table names TRDD3, a call not compared with the DNA. This CDR3 has 15 amino acids. CDR3 region: CACDTVGAPTAHLFF. CDR3 DNA: TGTGCCTGTGACACCGTGGGGGCTCCAACAGCACACCTCTTCTTT.

This clone was detected only a few times. One base away lies a much larger clone, so this may be a sequencing read error. The chain joins TRAV29/DV5 to TRDJ1; 11 bases match TRDD3. Per germline, CDR1 NSMFDY and CDR2 ISSIKDK. The ends lost 0 bases at V and 0 bases at J; junction bases unmatched: 7. The CDR3 has 17 amino acids. CDR3: CAASGLTGGYYTDKLIF. In nucleotides, the CDR3 is TGTGCAGCAAGCGGTCTCACTGGGGGATATTACACCGATAAACTCATCTTT.

Within the sample, this clone is medium-sized. The chain carries TRAV29/DV5 and TRDJ1; D ambiguous. V gave up 0 bases and J gave up 0 bases, with 18 bases separating them. This CDR3 is 17 amino acids long. Per the germline V gene, CDR1 is NSMFDY and CDR2 is ISSIKDK. For the CDR3, the DNA is TGTGCAGCAAGCGTGAAGGGTCTACTCGAGTACACCGATAAACTCATCTTT. Amino acids: CAASVKGLLEYTDKLIF. The whole variable domain, filled in from reference TRAV29/DV5 and TRDJ1, reads DQQVKQNSPSLSVQEGRISILNCDYTNSMFDYFLWYKKYPAEGPTFLISISSIKDKNEDGRFTVFLNKSAKHLSLHIVPSQPGDSAVYFCAASVKGLLEYTDKLIFGKGTRVTVEP.

The gene calls are TRDV1 and TRDJ1; 9 bases fit TRDD3. The CDR3 is made up of 16 amino acids. After removal of 2 bases from V and 4 bases from J, the junction contained 8 bases not matched to a gene. CDR1 is TSWWSYY, CDR2 QGS, per germline. The CDR3 reads CALGEALGLGDDKLIF. The CDR3 DNA is TGTGCTCTTGGGGAAGCCCTAGGACTGGGGGACGATAAACTCATCTTT.

This clone was recorded a few times. The chain has TRDV1 and TRDJ1, with 11 bases matching TRDD3. Germline CDR1 reads TSWWSYY; CDR2 reads QGS. The CDR3 is 20 residues long. The junction had 19 bases not matched to a gene; V was cut back by 4 bases and J by 3 bases. CDR3 amino acids: CALGALIPFQLGDMADKLIF. In DNA, the CDR3 is TGTGCTCTTGGGGCACTGATTCCTTTTCAACTGGGGGATATGGCCGATAAACTCATCTTT.

This clone is classed as medium-sized. V and J are TRDV1 and TRDJ1; 9 bases line up with TRDD3. The CDR3 consists of 20 residues. Per germline, CDR1 TSWWSYY and CDR2 QGS. V lost 0 bases to trimming and J lost 0 bases; unmatched junction nucleotides: 14. The DNA of the CDR3 is TGTGCTCTTGGGGAACTGGGCCTAGGGGGGATACCTCACTACACCGATAAACTCATCTTT. It specifies CALGELGLGGIPHYTDKLIF.

For this clone: At one boundary the junction diverges from the germline segment, which might be a read error. The chain has TRDV1 and TRDJ1; D might be TRDD3 (9 bases). The J gene was missing in TCRdb and was found by matching the end of the DNA to germline. Per the germline V gene, CDR1 is TSWWSYY and CDR2 is QGS. The CDR3 is 22 residues long. The CDR3 DNA reads TGTGCTATTGGTTTTACTCCTACTTCCTACGCTGGGGGATTTCGATGGACCGATAAACTCATCTTT. It specifies CAIGFTPTSYAGGFRWTDKLIF.

This sequence joins TRDV1 and TRDJ3, with 12 nucleotides matching TRDD3. From germline, CDR1 is TSWWSYY and CDR2 QGS. CDR3 size: 24 residues. V was pared by 3 bases and J by 0 bases, with 18 bases of the junction left unmatched. The DNA of the CDR3 is TGTGCTCTTGGGGAGGCGCCTTCCTCCATGACTGGGGGATACTTCTCCTGGGACACCCGACAGATGTTTTTC. Its protein product is CALGEAPSSMTGGYFSWDTRQMFF.

The rearrangement joins TRDV1 to TRDJ1, with 9 positions matching TRDD3. The germline V gene encodes CDR1 TSWWSYY and CDR2 QGS. The V and J ends lost 1 base and 1 base, in that order; junction bases with no gene match: 25. This CDR3 contains 23 residues. CDR3 bases: TGTGCTCTTGGGGAACCCCTCAGATCCAGGTTCCTAGGGGGGATACCGAGCACCGATAAACTCATCTTT. This encodes CALGEPLRSRFLGGIPSTDKLIF.